This TCR beta chain was identified during a study of regulatory T cells in long-lasting Graves disease. Study findings and constraints: The small sample size may have reduced accuracy. Sharing of public clonotypes was greater in persistent patients (about 2,500) than in new patients (fewer than 1,000).

Time point described: persistent/refractory GD, antithyroid drugs over 5 years with positive TRAb. PBMC-derived RNA was used for the TCR library. According to the study, TCR beta libraries were built with iRepertoire HTBI primers and CDR3-region Arm-PCR. TCRdb passed the multiplex PCR reads through MiXCR, listing each CDR3 protein once. The sample has some 440,000 distinct CDR3 sequences, around 21% seen once. Regarding this clonotype: Its antigen is not known.

This CDR3 has 13 amino acids. CDR1 and CDR2 from the germline V gene are SGHDN and FVKESK. Trimming stripped 4 bases from V and 4 bases from J, with 11 bases between. The V and J genes are TRBV14 and TRBJ2-7, with D unclear. Source: peripheral blood mononuclear cells (PBMCs), taken when the disease was refractory, from a patient treated with antithyroid drugs. This sequence originates from a female donor with Graves disease. The CDR3 reads CASSPQLAYEQYF. CDR3 in DNA: TGTGCCAGCAGCCCACAGCTGGCTTACGAGCAGTACTTC.